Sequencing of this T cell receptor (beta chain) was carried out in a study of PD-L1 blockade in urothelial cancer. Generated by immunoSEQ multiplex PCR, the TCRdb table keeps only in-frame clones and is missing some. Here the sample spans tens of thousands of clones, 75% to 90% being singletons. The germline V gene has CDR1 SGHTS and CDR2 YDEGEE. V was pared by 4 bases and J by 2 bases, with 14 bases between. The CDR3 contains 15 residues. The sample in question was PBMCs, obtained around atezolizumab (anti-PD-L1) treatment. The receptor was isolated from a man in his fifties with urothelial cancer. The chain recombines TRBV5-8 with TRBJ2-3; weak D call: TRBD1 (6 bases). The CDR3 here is CASSPPGHPTDTQYF. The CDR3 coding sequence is TGTGCCAGCAGCCCTCCGGGACACCCCACAGATACGCAGTATTTT.